This is a list of T cell receptor beta chains from one sample in a study of cytomegalovirus exposure and HLA in healthy donors. The repertoire was sequenced with immunoSEQ multiplex PCR; TCRdb's copy has only in-frame clones and lacks some. The profile shows some 260,000 clones, 87% of them singletons. Source material: PBMCs. Receptor source: a man aged 18-30 years in good health and CMV-seropositive. Each CDR3 is given with its conserved first and last residue. D genes are given only for firm matches. Only some rows state a clone size, as once, few, many or a class for expanded clones.

>TRBJ1-5|NA|NA|TRBV19
CASSSPMNNQPQHF
TGTGCCAGTAGTTCCCCAATGAACAATCAGCCCCAGCATTTT
>TRBJ2-1|once|NA|TRBV6-1
CASSRESSYNEQFF
TGTGCCAGCAGCAGGGAGAGCTCCTACAATGAGCAGTTCTTC
>TRBJ1-5|NA|NA|TRBV15
CATSSTLGGARSNQPQHF
TGTGCCACCAGCAGTACCCTAGGGGGGGCGCGGAGCAATCAGCCCCAGCATTTT
>TRBJ2-4|NA|TRBD1|TRBV11-2
CASSRYLGQSNIQYF
TGTGCCAGCAGCCGATATTTGGGACAGTCAAACATTCAGTACTTC
>TRBJ1-5|NA|TRBD1|TRBV27
CASSPRGGGGVYF
TGTGCCAGCAGTCCCCGAGGGGGCGGTGGAGTTTATTTT
>TRBJ2-4|NA|NA|TRBV11-2
CASSLEDIQYF
TGTGCCAGCAGCCTGGAGGACATTCAGTACTTC
>TRBJ2-1|NA|TRBD2|TRBV19
CASNIAGPGNEQFF
TGTGCCAGTAACATAGCGGGGCCGGGGAATGAGCAGTTCTTC
>TRBJ2-3|NA|NA|TRBV7-2
CASSLMGGDTQYF
TGTGCCAGCAGCTTGATGGGTGGTGATACGCAGTATTTT
>TRBJ1-2|NA|TRBD1|TRBV6-1
CASSALRGQSYGYTF
TGTGCCAGCAGTGCCCTCCGGGGACAGAGCTATGGCTACACCTTC
>TRBJ2-1|NA|NA|TRBV5-5
CASSRPTPGYEQFF
TGTGCCAGCAGCCGGCCGACCCCGGGGTATGAGCAGTTCTTC
>TRBJ2-1|NA|NA|TRBV5-1
CASSLVSSPREQFF
TGCGCCAGCAGCTTGGTGTCTAGTCCTAGGGAGCAGTTCTTC
>TRBJ1-2|once|NA|TRBV6-5
CASSPGGRRYGYTF
TGTGCCAGCAGTCCCGGGGGCCGGCGGTATGGCTACACCTTC
>TRBJ1-5|once|NA|TRBV2
CASTGRTSDSNQPQHF
TGTGCCAGCACCGGACGGACCTCCGATAGCAATCAGCCCCAGCATTTT
>TRBJ2-5|NA|NA|TRBV6-1
CASRRTTGYQETQYF
TGTGCCAGCAGGAGGACGACCGGGTACCAAGAGACCCAGTACTTC
>TRBJ1-4|once|NA|TRBV30
CACASLGAREKLFF
TGTGCCTGCGCCTCTCTGGGGGCGCGTGAAAAACTGTTTTTT
>TRBJ1-2|once|NA|TRBV30
CAWRVTSVIGYTF
TGTGCCTGGAGGGTAACGTCGGTGATAGGCTACACCTTC
>TRBJ2-5|NA|NA|TRBV23-1
CASSLPWAQETQYF
TGCGCCAGCAGCCTTCCTTGGGCACAAGAGACCCAGTACTTC
>TRBJ2-7|NA|TRBD1|TRBV30
CAWSDGHGTGDGEQYF
TGTGCCTGGAGTGACGGTCACGGGACAGGGGATGGCGAGCAGTACTTC
>TRBJ2-7|NA|NA|TRBV5-6
CASSLGTRQSYEQYF
TGTGCCAGCAGCTTGGGTACCCGACAGTCCTACGAGCAGTACTTC
>TRBJ2-7|NA|TRBD2|TRBV30
CAWSVGLAGEQYF
TGTGCCTGGAGTGTAGGACTAGCAGGCGAGCAGTACTTC
>TRBJ2-7|NA|TRBD2|TRBV5-1
CASSLDLAGGQPYEQYF
TGCGCCAGCAGCTTGGATCTAGCGGGAGGCCAACCCTACGAGCAGTACTTC
>TRBJ1-2|NA|NA|TRBV5-6
CASSLPGARGGYTF
TGTGCCAGCAGCTTGCCCGGGGCCCGGGGTGGCTACACCTTC
>TRBJ1-1|NA|NA|TRBV18
CASSPRGRDTEAFF
TGTGCCAGCTCACCAAGAGGGAGGGACACTGAAGCTTTCTTT
>TRBJ2-7|once|NA|TRBV6-5
CASSYRHEQYF
TGTGCCAGCAGTTACAGGCACGAGCAGTACTTC
>TRBJ1-4|NA|NA|TRBV18
CASSSLQGDGEKLFF
TGTGCCAGCTCATCCTTACAGGGAGACGGTGAAAAACTGTTTTTT
>TRBJ2-1|NA|NA|TRBV4-3
CASSSGLIYNEQFF
TGCGCCAGCAGCTCAGGACTTATCTACAATGAGCAGTTCTTC
>TRBJ2-5|NA|NA|TRBV6-6
CASSPGRRKTQYF
TGTGCCAGCAGCCCGGGACGTAGGAAGACCCAGTACTTC
>TRBJ2-7|NA|TRBD1|TRBV27
CASRRGPGQGNHEQYF
TGTGCCAGCAGGCGGGGGCCGGGACAGGGGAACCACGAGCAGTACTTC
>TRBJ2-5|NA|TRBD2|TRBV5-6
CASSLRLTSGKETQYF
TGTGCCAGCAGCTTACGCCTGACTAGCGGGAAAGAGACCCAGTACTTC
>TRBJ2-3|NA|TRBD2|TRBV29-1
CSVDIAGDTQYF
TGCAGCGTTGACATAGCGGGAGATACGCAGTATTTT
>TRBJ2-1|NA|TRBD2|TRBV5-1
CASSPGTSYNEQFF
TGCGCCAGCAGCCCGGGGACTAGCTACAATGAGCAGTTCTTC
>TRBJ1-2|NA|NA|TRBV29-1
CSVEELTYNYGYTF
TGCAGCGTTGAAGAGTTAACATATAACTATGGCTACACCTTC
>TRBJ2-1|few|NA|TRBV27
CASSLSQVHNEQFF
TGTGCCAGCAGTTTATCCCAAGTACACAATGAGCAGTTCTTC
>TRBJ1-5|NA|NA|TRBV27
CASSLQENQPQHF
TGTGCCAGCAGTTTACAGGAGAATCAGCCCCAGCATTTT
>TRBJ1-1|NA|NA|TRBV28
CASSGGGHPSEAFF
TGTGCCAGCAGCGGGGGCGGACACCCCTCTGAAGCTTTCTTT
>TRBJ1-1|NA|NA|TRBV6-5
CASSFDRKANTEAFF
TGTGCCAGCAGTTTTGACAGAAAGGCGAACACTGAAGCTTTCTTT
>TRBJ2-5|NA|NA|TRBV7-8
CASSLSQQETQYF
TGTGCCAGCAGCTTATCGCAGCAAGAGACCCAGTACTTC
>TRBJ2-7|NA|NA|TRBV28
CASSGPRGFYEQYF
TGTGCCAGCAGTGGACCACGGGGGTTTTACGAGCAGTACTTC
>TRBJ2-5|NA|NA|TRBV7-6
CASSLATTAGETQYF
TGTGCCAGCAGCTTAGCGACGACAGCCGGAGAGACCCAGTACTTC
>TRBJ2-7|NA|TRBD1|TRBV5-8
CASSLGLGGDEQYF
TGTGCCAGCAGCTTGGGGTTAGGGGGCGACGAGCAGTACTTC
>TRBJ1-4|NA|TRBD1|TRBV19
CASSTTHGTGYEKLFF
TGTGCCAGTAGTACAACTCACGGGACAGGGTACGAAAAACTGTTTTTT
>TRBJ2-7|once|TRBD1|TRBV10-3
CAISRDSSYEQYF
TGTGCCATCAGTCGGGACAGCTCCTACGAGCAGTACTTC